Each of the 10 T cell receptor beta chains below was sequenced from the same sample in a study of tumor-infiltrating lymphocytes in primary liver carcinoma. With a constant-region primer, TCR beta cDNA was made from about 0.5 ug of total RNA. ARM-PCR, slightly modified, supplied the TCR beta libraries through three nested multiplex PCR rounds. The study ran its first two PCR rounds for roughly 10 cycles each, using TRBV1-TRBV30 forward primers and a C-beta reverse primer. TCRdb fed the multiplex PCR reads into MiXCR, producing one record per CDR3 protein. This sample has approximately 300,000 distinct CDR3 sequences; less than 75% occur once, and the top ten carry approximately 9.4%. Unsorted whole blood yielded blood RNA, and germline DNA was extracted as well. Sequenced input: peripheral blood. The receptors shown here come from a man in his forties or fifties with primary liver carcinoma and hepatitis B virus infection.

The chain couples TRBV6-1 to TRBJ1-1; D gene uncertain. Germline V gives CDR1 MNHNS, CDR2 SASEGT. The V end lost 4 bases, the J end lost 1 base, and 7 bases lay between the germline ends. CDR3 size: 13 residues. The DNA of the CDR3 is TGTGCCAGCAGTGTAGAGGCGAACACTGAAGCTTTCTTT. Amino acid sequence: CASSVEANTEAFF.

CDR3 residues: CASSLKDETEAFF. CDR3 nucleotides: TGTGCCAGCAGCTTAAAGGACGAGACTGAAGCTTTCTTT. V and J are TRBV11-2 and TRBJ1-1, with D unclear. The CDR3 runs to 13 residues. V shed 2 bases and J shed 5 bases, with 9 bases lying between them. Germline V lookup: CDR1 SGHAT, CDR2 FQNNGV.

Concerning this clonotype itself: This could be a read error, since a much larger clone is one nucleotide away. V gene TRBV12-3 or TRBV12-4 combines with J gene TRBJ2-3; D ambiguous. The CDR3 has 13 amino acids. This CDR3 is CANSQQSTDTQYF. The CDR3 DNA reads TGTGCCAACAGTCAGCAGAGTACAGATACGCAGTATTTT.

Note on this clonotype: This may be a read error, as it is one base from a much larger clone. The rearrangement joins TRBV6-6 to TRBJ2-5; 8 bases are shared with TRBD2. The CDR3 has 15 residues. The germline gives CDR1 MNHNY, CDR2 SVGAGI (reference sequence). V shed 5 bases and J 3 bases; nucleotides not matched to a gene: 8. The DNA for the CDR3 is TGTGCCAGCAGTGTAGCGGGGACCTCCAAAGAGACCCAGTACTTC. Translation: CASSVAGTSKETQYF.

As to this clonotype: A much larger clonotype is one base distant, so this may be a read error. This CDR3 fails to terminate in the conserved phenylalanine or tryptophan, so it likely reflects a read error. This chain connects TRBV6-1 to TRBJ2-5; perhaps TRBD1 as D (6 bases). Between the trimmed V and J ends, which lost 3 bases and 7 bases, there was a span of 9 bases. The CDR3 is 12 residues long. Germline CDR1 reads MNHNS; CDR2 reads SASEGT. The CDR3 spells CASSELTGTQYI. CDR3 sequence (DNA): TGTGCCAGCAGTGAGCTGACAGGGACCCAGTACATC.

The V gene is TRBV12-3 or TRBV12-4, the J gene TRBJ1-5; D unclear. V was clipped by 3 bases and J by 3 bases, with 18 bases between them. The CDR3 consists of 17 residues. Here the CDR3 reads CASSLSRLREINQPQHF. DNA of the CDR3: TGTGCCAGCAGTTTGAGCAGGCTCAGAGAGATCAATCAGCCCCAGCATTTT.

Concerning this clonotype: This may come from a read error, since a much larger clone is one base off. The V gene is TRBV10-3, the J gene TRBJ2-6, with TRBD1 matching 9 bases. Germline CDR1 ENHRY, CDR2 SYGVKD. The CDR3 contains 17 residues. The CDR3: CAIRDRGSVTGVNVLTF. The DNA of the CDR3 is TGTGCCATCAGGGACAGGGGAAGTGTGACTGGGGTCAACGTCCTGACTTTC.

This chain joins TRBV2 and TRBJ1-2; TRBD1 might be the D (6 bases). V gave up 3 bases and J gave up 12 bases, with 17 bases separating them. The CDR3 contains 13 residues. Germline lookup yields CDR1 SNHLY and CDR2 FYNNEI. CDR3 protein: CASSEEETGGHTF. The CDR3 nucleotides are TGTGCCAGCAGTGAGGAGGAGACGGGGGGCCACACCTTC.

In the case of this clonotype: Given the absence of the conserved phenylalanine or tryptophan at the CDR3 end, a read error is likely. The V gene is TRBV25-1, the J gene TRBJ2-6; perhaps D is TRBD1 or TRBD2 (5 bases each). V dropped 2 bases and J dropped 2 bases, with 10 bases sitting between them. The CDR3 is made up of 16 amino acids. In germline, CDR1 is MGHDK, CDR2 SYGVNS. DNA for the CDR3: TGTGCCAGCAGTGAACTGGGGGTCGCTGGGGCCAACGTCCTGACTTTA. It yields the protein CASSELGVAGANVLTL.

This chain links TRBV12-3 or TRBV12-4 with TRBJ2-3; no reliable D call. The CDR3 is 14 amino acids. V was clipped by 3 bases and J by 2 bases, with 9 bases between them. CDR3 DNA: TGTGCCAGCAGTTTCGGCATAAACACAGATACGCAGTATTTT. As protein: CASSFGINTDTQYF.